The rows below give T cell receptor beta chains drawn from one sample of a study of response to subunit inactivated influenza vaccine. TCRdb used MiXCR to reprocess the RT-PCR reads, holding one entry per CDR3 protein. The sample includes about 700,000 distinct CDR3 sequences, 15% to 18% of them seen just once. The sample here was PBMCs from blood, taken 12 days after vaccination. These receptors were obtained from a man aged 50 or older who received an inactivated influenza vaccine. Both conserved end residues are part of each CDR3. Each record gives: V gene, CDR3 length, CDR3 protein.

TRBV3-1,14,CASSQGDRARRKFF
TRBV6-2/TRBV6-3,13,CASRRDTSTEAFF
TRBV12-3/TRBV12-4,12,CASSFYGGVKYF
TRBV2,14,CASSELVLGDEQFF
TRBV5-6,14,CASSLQGNNSPLHF
TRBV7-8,14,CASSPGGHGYEQYF
TRBV20-1,12,CSAPGLKETQYF
TRBV7-9,15,CASSQTSGSFDTQYF
TRBV7-6,13,CASRLVHTGELFF
TRBV7-9,15,CASSPTGAGANVLTF
TRBV7-9,14,CASSRDRGREKLFF
TRBV19,16,CASSPTGGLREDTQYF